These T cell receptor beta chains were read from a single sample in a study of blood T cell repertoires in COVID-19. Produced via immunoSEQ multiplex PCR; TCRdb's table is partial and in-frame only. The data contain roughly 360,000 clones, 70% to 90% of them singletons. The sequencing sample was made of PBMCs or T cells enriched from blood (not recorded which). The receptor set was obtained from a woman aged 30 to 39 with acute COVID-19. CDR3s include the opening cysteine and the closing phenylalanine or tryptophan. The D gene is left open where the match is weak. Rows give clone size only sometimes, using once, few, many, or a class for an expanded clone.

CASSPSGQGYSYEQYF,TGTGCCAGCTCACCAAGTGGACAGGGGTACTCCTACGAGCAGTACTTC,NA,TRBD1,TRBJ2-7,TRBV18
CASSPGHLNTEAFF,TGTGCCAGCAGCCCCGGACATTTGAACACTGAAGCTTTCTTT,NA,NA,TRBJ1-1,TRBV28
CASSRQGADTQYF,TGTGCCAGCAGTCGACAGGGGGCAGATACGCAGTATTTT,NA,TRBD1,TRBJ2-3,TRBV6-5
CASSHLGQGAHYGYTF,TGCGCCAGCAGCCACCTCGGACAGGGGGCTCACTATGGCTACACCTTC,NA,TRBD1,TRBJ1-2,TRBV4-1
CASNKDRTNTGELFF,TGTGCCAGCAATAAAGACAGGACGAACACCGGGGAGCTGTTTTTT,once,NA,TRBJ2-2,TRBV2
CASRQIGRENYGYTF,TGCGCCAGCAGGCAGATCGGCAGGGAAAACTATGGCTACACCTTC,NA,NA,TRBJ1-2,TRBV4-1
CASSPRGGVSPLHF,TGTGCCAGCAGTCCGCGCGGGGGAGTCTCACCCCTCCACTTT,NA,NA,TRBJ1-6,TRBV27
CASGGSDTQYF,TGTGCCAGCGGCGGGTCGGATACGCAGTATTTT,NA,NA,TRBJ2-3,TRBV7-6
CAITATSGGNGGQYF,TGTGCCATCACCGCGACTAGCGGGGGCAACGGGGGGCAGTATTTT,NA,TRBD2,TRBJ2-3,TRBV10-3
CATSDGGAPYNEQFF,TGTGCCACCAGTGATGGGGGGGCGCCGTACAATGAGCAGTTCTTC,NA,NA,TRBJ2-1,TRBV24-1
CASSRPGTGNYEQYF,TGTGCCAGCAGCCGTCCCGGGACAGGGAACTACGAGCAGTACTTC,NA,TRBD1,TRBJ2-7,TRBV3-1/TRBV3-2
CASSQAQGFWDGYTF,TGCGCCAGCAGCCAAGCTCAGGGGTTTTGGGATGGCTACACCTTC,once,NA,TRBJ1-2,TRBV4-1
CASSPGVSYEQYF,TGTGCCAGTAGCCCAGGGGTGTCCTACGAGCAGTACTTC,NA,NA,TRBJ2-7,TRBV19
CASSSWQKTYSEQFF,TGTGCCAGCAGCTCCTGGCAGAAAACTTACAGTGAGCAGTTCTTC,NA,NA,TRBJ2-1,TRBV7-9
CASRGGRSQPSSYEQYF,TGTGCCAGCAGAGGTGGGCGCTCCCAGCCAAGCTCCTACGAGCAGTACTTC,NA,NA,TRBJ2-7,TRBV3-1/TRBV3-2
CASSFRTSGAKGGEQYF,TGTGCCAGCAGTTTCCGGACTAGCGGGGCCAAGGGCGGCGAGCAGTACTTC,NA,TRBD2,TRBJ2-7,TRBV13
CASSLTVGGELFF,TGTGCCAGCAGTTTGACAGTTGGTGGGGAGCTGTTTTTT,NA,NA,TRBJ2-2,TRBV12-3/TRBV12-4